These T cell receptor beta chains were read from a single sample in a study of glioma-infiltrating T cells. TCRdb itself ran the multiplex PCR reads through MiXCR, one entry per CDR3 protein. The sample contains about 210,000 distinct CDR3 sequences, roughly 32% of which appear only once. Material: glioma tissue, nonneoplastic brain tissue, or PBMCs (not recorded which). The receptors were gathered from a human donor with low-grade glioma or glioblastoma, undergoing nonglioma brain surgery, or in good health (not recorded which). Each CDR3 is given with its conserved first and last residue. The D gene is left open where the match is weak. Part of the rows lack a size; the others show once, few, many or a class for expanded clones.

TRBD2	TRBV7-9	TRBJ2-7	many	CASGEGSYEQYF	TGTGCCAGCGGGGAGGGCTCCTACGAGCAGTACTTC
TRBD2	TRBV5-1	TRBJ2-1	few	CASSASGTSGSNEQFF	TGCGCCAGCAGCGCCTCCGGGACTAGCGGATCCAATGAGCAGTTCTTC
TRBD2	TRBV27	TRBJ2-2	many	CASSLGGRALPGELFF	TGTGCCAGCAGTTTAGGCGGGAGGGCCCTTCCCGGGGAGCTGTTTTTT
-	TRBV19	TRBJ2-7	-	CASMASGASTNEQYF	TGTGCCAGTATGGCGTCAGGTGCTTCTACAAACGAGCAGTACTTC
TRBD2	TRBV5-4	TRBJ2-3	-	CASRPTSDSDTQYF	TGTGCCAGCAGGCCTACTAGCGATTCAGATACGCAGTATTTT
-	TRBV19	TRBJ2-3	-	CASSLRRGPTDTQYF	TGTGCCAGTAGTCTGAGGCGGGGCCCCACAGATACGCAGTATTTT
-	TRBV12-3/TRBV12-4	TRBJ2-3	-	CASTPRGGITSTDTQYF	TGTGCCAGCACTCCCCGAGGGGGGATCACTAGCACAGATACGCAGTATTTT
TRBD1	TRBV27	TRBJ2-5	once	CASSLSPGQGMGTQYF	TGTGCCAGCAGTCTTTCGCCGGGACAGGGGATGGGGACCCAGTACTTC
-	TRBV29-1	TRBJ2-1	many	CSVDREEFF	TGCAGCGTTGACAGGGAGGAATTCTTC
-	TRBV5-1	TRBJ2-7	-	CASSSRTRGNSEQYF	TGCGCCAGCAGCTCCCGGACTAGGGGGAATTCCGAGCAGTACTTC
-	TRBV5-6	TRBJ1-2	-	CASSLVGENYGYTF	TGTGCCAGCAGCTTGGTTGGAGAAAACTATGGCTACACCTTC
-	TRBV30	TRBJ2-1	-	CAWSAEVRNNEQFF	TGTGCCTGGAGCGCCGAGGTTCGGAACAATGAGCAGTTCTTC
-	TRBV7-6	TRBJ2-1	-	CAGSLGVDEQFF	TGTGCCGGCAGCTTAGGTGTGGATGAGCAGTTCTTC
-	TRBV12-3/TRBV12-4	TRBJ2-5	few	CASLRGHQETQYF	TGTGCCAGCCTGAGGGGACACCAAGAGACCCAGTACTTC
-	TRBV6-1	TRBJ2-7	-	CASNDWDFGYNEQYF	TGTGCCAGCAACGACTGGGACTTTGGGTACAACGAGCAGTACTTC
-	TRBV7-8	TRBJ2-7	many	CASSLTTGRYEQYF	TGTGCCAGCAGCTTGACGACAGGGAGGTACGAGCAGTACTTC
-	TRBV6-5	TRBJ1-5	-	CASSLPGGNQPQHF	TGTGCCAGCAGTTTGCCAGGGGGCAATCAGCCCCAGCATTTT